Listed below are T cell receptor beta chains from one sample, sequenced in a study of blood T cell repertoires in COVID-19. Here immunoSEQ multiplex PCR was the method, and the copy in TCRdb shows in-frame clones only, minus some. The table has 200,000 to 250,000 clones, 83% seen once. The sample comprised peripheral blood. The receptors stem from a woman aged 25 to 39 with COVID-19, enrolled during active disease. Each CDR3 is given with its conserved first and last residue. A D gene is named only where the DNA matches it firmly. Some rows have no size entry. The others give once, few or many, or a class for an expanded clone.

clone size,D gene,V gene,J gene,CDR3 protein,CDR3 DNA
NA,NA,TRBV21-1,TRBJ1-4,CASSRREKLFF,TGTGCCAGCAGCAGGAGGGAAAAACTGTTTTTT
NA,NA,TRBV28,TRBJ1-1,CASEPSGGEAFF,TGTGCCAGCGAACCCTCCGGCGGGGAAGCTTTCTTT
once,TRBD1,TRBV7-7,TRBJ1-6,CASSPKGGNRGAFHNSPLHF,TGTGCCAGCAGCCCAAAGGGGGGAAACAGGGGGGCCTTCCATAATTCACCCCTCCACTTT
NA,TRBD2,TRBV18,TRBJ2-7,CASSGLAGGFYEQYF,TGTGCCAGCTCAGGACTAGCGGGAGGCTTCTACGAGCAGTACTTC
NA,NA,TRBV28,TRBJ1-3,CASSEVQGNSGNTIYF,TGTGCCAGCAGCGAGGTTCAGGGAAACTCTGGAAACACCATATATTTT
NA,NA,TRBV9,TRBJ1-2,CASSVAGGEGYTF,TGTGCCAGCAGCGTAGCGGGGGGCGAAGGCTACACCTTC
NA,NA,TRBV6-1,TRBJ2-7,CASSEPSSPLYEQYF,TGTGCCAGCAGTGAACCGTCTAGTCCTTTGTACGAGCAGTACTTC
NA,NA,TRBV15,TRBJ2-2,CATSSKRTVHAGELFF,TGTGCCACCAGCAGTAAACGGACAGTCCACGCCGGGGAGCTGTTTTTT
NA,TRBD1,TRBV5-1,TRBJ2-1,CASRTGVDNEQFF,TGCGCCAGCCGGACAGGGGTGGACAATGAGCAGTTCTTC
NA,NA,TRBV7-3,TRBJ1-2,CASSPNPDRRYTF,TGTGCCAGCAGCCCTAACCCGGACAGAAGGTACACCTTC
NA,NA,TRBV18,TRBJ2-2,CASSPAGTDGELFF,TGTGCCAGCTCACCAGCGGGGACTGACGGGGAGCTGTTTTTT